The T cell receptor (beta chain) under discussion was sequenced for a study of T cell responses to AZD1222 COVID-19 vaccine. This CDR3 contains 14 residues. The V and J ends lost 4 bases and 1 base, in that order; junction bases with no gene match: 5. Germline CDR1 reads SGHNT; CDR2 reads YYREEE (reference sequence). Second doses that came at about 4 or about 12 weeks were put together. General observations from the study: Repertoire sampling was restricted to post-peak T cell response timepoints. Unmutated variant regions reportedly attract nearly half of all spike-specific TCRs. Baseline serology detected seropositivity in only 5 or 6 AZD1222 recipients.

Concerning this clone: Antigen specificity is unknown.

Repertoires were generated with immunoSEQ multiplex PCR, while TCRdb's copy carries only in-frame clones and drops some. The profile shows around 130,000 clones, approximately 90% of them singletons. The rearrangement joins TRBV5-4 to TRBJ2-7; 7 bases line up with TRBD1. The clonotype was recovered from an adult who received the AZD1222 COVID-19 vaccine. The sequences come from peripheral blood, collected 28 days after the second AZD1222 dose. CDR3 bases: TGTGCCAGCAGCCAACGACAGGGATCCTACGAGCAGTACTTC. Protein: CASSQRQGSYEQYF.